One TCR beta chain is described in this entry. Its antigen specificity is not known. There are no base qualities to consult, and no much larger clone falls within one base. The receptor library was made with the immunoSEQ multiplex PCR assay. For the multiplex PCR, a mixture combining 60 forward primers for TCR Vbeta segments and 13 reverse primers for TCR Jbeta segments was used. The CDR3 region of rearranged TCR beta genes was amplified from genomic DNA by a multiplex PCR assay. On the Illumina HiSeq System, the amplified TCR beta libraries were sequenced as 87-base-pair reads. Concerning the study's data processing: In a later analysis, about 80 million unique TCR beta chains were counted across the approximately 670 repertoires, and about 10 million of these chains were shared by at least two donors. Raw reads were error-corrected and collapsed into unique sequences with a nearest-neighbor algorithm that merged closely related sequences to remove PCR and sequencing errors. V, D and J gene segments were assigned by aligning CDR3 sequences to IMGT reference sequences. For a sequence to be retained, a match of at least six nucleotides to both a V gene segment and a J gene segment was required. Rearrangements were classified as productive when the CDR3 lacked stop codons and remained in frame with V and J, and all other rearrangements were classified as non-productive. Following IMGT convention, CDR3 was defined as the stretch from the second conserved V-encoded cysteine up to the conserved J-encoded phenylalanine. Sequences without an unambiguous match to a single V gene segment were excluded from the earlier analysis of several hundred of the donors. In an earlier analysis of 587 of the donors, a V segment was called functional when productive rearrangements were above 56.7%, and segregating when the standard deviation between donors exceeded 5%. A statistical classification framework was built to diagnose cytomegalovirus status from the catalog of TCR beta chain sequences. In a later analysis, TCR nucleotide sequences were compared against IMGT/GENE-DB human TR gene sequences so that V and J genes could be assigned. The TCRdist pipeline was used in a later analysis to assign CDR3 sequences and most-parsimonious VDJ recombination scenarios. In a later analysis, every TCR beta chain was defined by the combination of its CDR3 amino acid sequence and its V-gene family, and reads without a unique V-gene family were dropped. In a later analysis, 550 to 650 highly shared, low-generation-probability nucleotide sequences were removed to address suspected cross-contamination and a sequencing artifact. For each public chain, a later analysis derived a clonal expansion index from normalized ranks of inferred template counts within each repertoire. Generation probabilities in a later analysis came from a VDJ recombination model fitted to out-of-frame rearrangements, and those results were checked against IGoR. A later analysis scored TCR-TCR, TCR-HLA and TCR-CMV co-occurrence with hypergeometric tests, applying a repertoire-size bias correction to TCR pairs. To estimate false discovery rates, a later analysis permuted the HLA or CMV assignments 20 times. A later analysis grouped co-occurring TCRs with DBSCAN, adding TCRdist sequence similarity when clustering within HLA-allele-positive subsets. Repertoires with fewer than 30,000 or more than 120,000 public chains, plus five repertoires with anomalous nucleotide sharing, were excluded from co-occurrence clustering. The immuneACCESS repertoire file appears here via TCRdb, limited to in-frame rearrangements. These files lack a portion of the clones; in checked studies, under half of the deficit traces to unresolved V genes, and the cause of the others is not known. V, J and clone size derive from that table, while D and trimming were established from the DNA sequence. The sample table contains about 150,000 clones; only one count was recorded for 84% of them. The top ten constitute roughly 5.2% of the sample.

Reading the germline V gene gives CDR1 MNHNS and CDR2 SASEGT. Including cysteine and phenylalanine, the CDR3 has 13 amino acids. Of all the DNA, just the CDR3 is kept, 39 bases in frame from base 1. Trimming accounts for 11 bases at V and 5 bases at J, while the number of junction bases matched to no gene is 5. This sample was taken from a study of cytomegalovirus exposure and HLA in healthy donors listed by TCRdb under 2017. The study in broad terms: An earlier analysis of several hundred of the donors reported more than 250 Gb of sequence data and roughly 110 million unique TCR beta sequences from 190 million or so T cells. About 300 gigabases of sequencing data and tens of millions of unique TCR sequences were included in an early release covering roughly 600 HLA-typed donors. The genetic ancestry cluster associated with self-reported Caucasian donors included approximately 85% of the roughly 400 genotyped donors. The study aimed to test whether cataloging public T cell receptors could reveal signatures of past pathogen exposure. The T cell repertoires of several hundred subjects were profiled by immunosequencing and related to cytomegalovirus serostatus. A separate validation cohort of 90 to 150 different subjects was used in addition to the 666-subject first cohort. The study combined high-throughput TCR immunosequencing, statistical association of individual TCRs with disease status, and machine learning to predict cytomegalovirus infection status. A later analysis re-analyzed previously published TCR beta repertoires from 600 to 850 donors and added high-resolution HLA genotyping to study TCR occurrence patterns. Rather than using new phenotypic data, the later analysis identified candidate immune exposures from TCR beta sequences and from how often those sequences occurred across donors. In an earlier analysis of more than 550 of the donors, high-throughput TCR beta sequencing was used to judge whether each TCR beta V gene segment behaved as functional or pseudogenic. Alongside the repertoire data, information on donor age, sex, ethnicity and CMV serostatus was compiled. A later genetic analysis used genome-wide SNP genotypes for about three fifths of the 666 donors, treating that subset as a discovery cohort. All discovery cohort repertoires had been generated using a single sequencing platform. HLA typing covered class I and class II loci at four-digit resolution. Typing coverage varied by locus: about 629-640 donors for A, B, C, DRB1 and DQB1; roughly 500 for DQA1; 600 to 610 for DPA1; roughly 450 for DPB1. Four or five DR-DQ haplotypes were handled as single units for association and clustering because linkage in the cohort was strong. Among around 400 genotyped donors of the cohort, an average of about 240,000 unique TCR beta nucleotide sequences were sequenced per donor, about a sixth of them non-productive.

The paper's findings and limits, for the study overall: Because HLA typing was missing for some donors at each locus, association tests included only the typed subset. When HLA alleles, especially DR and DQ, strongly co-occurred, attributing TCR associations to individual alleles was difficult. A later analysis found that HLA-associated TCR beta chains were more clonally expanded and had lower generation probabilities than equally common non-associated chains. The authors suggested that the approach could potentially be extended to other disease states and immunological phenotypes. The sequencing pipeline was judged likely to have produced a cluster of highly shared sequence variants as a technical artifact. Most TCR sequences were seen in very few donors, while some public TCRs were found in many individuals. Linkage disequilibrium might explain the correlated functional status among segregating V segments, but an unknown experimental factor could not be ruled out. A further reported finding was that TCR beta sequences accurately predicted the HLA-A and HLA-B alleles for most subjects in the first cohort. About 15 rarely observed V segments, including chromosome 9 orphons, were excluded from the earlier analysis of some 590 of the donors because counts were too low. According to a later analysis, most CMV-associated TCR beta chains appeared to be HLA-restricted, and the HLA associations seemed to be driven largely by CMV exposure. This cohort had only TCR beta chains sequenced, and the lack of alpha or paired-chain data limited which features could be detected. The study listed approximately 150 TCR beta chains as associated with cytomegalovirus. The classifier was reported to diagnose cytomegalovirus status with high specificity and sensitivity in both the original cohort and the validation cohort. Broadly in line with IMGT annotations, most TCR beta V segments showed up in productive rearrangements about 90% or about 30% of the time in an earlier analysis of 587 of the donors. A later genetic analysis associated a missense DCLRE1C variant with V-gene and J-gene trimming of TCR beta chains, and an independent cohort replicated the association. Sequencing depth was assumed to be roughly uniform across donors in the presence/absence analyses, though that assumption may not hold. A later analysis found that TCR association rates varied across HLA loci, with DRB1 alleles showing the most associated TCRs and HLA-C alleles the fewest. In vitro tests confirmed that a few of the cytomegalovirus-associated TCR beta chains recognize cytomegalovirus antigens. A later analysis associated approximately 17,000 TCR beta sequences with specific HLA alleles at a false discovery rate of 0.05. A later genetic analysis reported fewer N-insertions in productive TCRs among donors in an Asian-associated ancestry cluster than the roughly 720-donor mean. According to a later analysis, parvovirus B19, influenza, CMV and Epstein-Barr virus appeared linked to several top co-occurrence clusters. For the cohort, immune exposure information was limited to CMV serostatus. Some IMGT-functional V segments, including TRBV6-2 and TRBV6-3, could not be distinguished by the 87-base-pair reads and were therefore excluded.

The cohort comprised under 700 healthy bone marrow donors. All cohort members were sampled while nominally healthy, although unrecorded immune exposures were likely present. The donor was CMV seropositive and belonged to the group of 250 to 300 seropositive cohort members. Every donor gave a peripheral blood sample, and the peripheral blood mononuclear cells from that sample were used for TCR beta sequencing. The Qiagen DNeasy Blood Extraction Kit was used to extract genomic DNA from the blood cell samples. Recombination linked TRBV6-1 to TRBJ1-6, with 8 bases in between that match TRBD1. The source material was PBMCs. This clonotype was sampled from a girl under 18 in good health and CMV-seropositive. This receptor carries the CDR3 CAGRTGHNSPLHF. The sequence in DNA is TGTGCCGGAAGGACAGGGCATAATTCACCCCTCCACTTT.